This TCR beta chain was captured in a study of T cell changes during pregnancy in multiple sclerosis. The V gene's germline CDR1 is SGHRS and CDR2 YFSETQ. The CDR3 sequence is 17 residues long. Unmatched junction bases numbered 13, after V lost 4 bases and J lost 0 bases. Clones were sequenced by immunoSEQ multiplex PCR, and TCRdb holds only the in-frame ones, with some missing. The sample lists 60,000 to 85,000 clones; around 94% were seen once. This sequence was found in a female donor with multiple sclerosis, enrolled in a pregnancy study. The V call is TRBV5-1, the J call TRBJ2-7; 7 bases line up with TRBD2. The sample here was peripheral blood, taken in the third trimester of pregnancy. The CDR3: CASSLTPRDYISYEQYF. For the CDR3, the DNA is TGCGCCAGCAGCCTAACCCCCCGGGACTACATCTCCTACGAGCAGTACTTC. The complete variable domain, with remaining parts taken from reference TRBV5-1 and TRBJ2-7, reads KAGVTQTPRYLIKTRGQQVTLSCSPISGHRSVSWYQQTPGQGLQFLFEYFSETQRNKGNFPGRFSGRQFSNSRSEMNVSTLELGDSALYLCASSLTPRDYISYEQYFGPGTRLTVT.